The sequence of this T cell receptor (beta chain) was determined in a study of T cell changes during pregnancy in multiple sclerosis. Trimming took 1 base from V and 3 from J; bases not matched to a gene: 18. The CDR3 is made up of 21 amino acids. Germline CDR1 KGHSH, CDR2 LQKENI. The protocol was immunoSEQ multiplex PCR, while the TCRdb copy is restricted to in-frame clones and leaves out a portion. Of about 68,000 clones detected, 91% appear once; the ten largest clones hold about 2%. Material: peripheral blood, obtained in the first trimester of pregnancy. The sequence was obtained from a female donor with multiple sclerosis, enrolled in a pregnancy study. The V gene is TRBV18, the J gene TRBJ1-5; 10 bases fit TRBD1. CDR3 bases: TGTGCCAGCTCACCACTTCCTGGACAGGGGGACGTTTTGTTGTACAATCAGCCCCAGCATTTT. This gives the protein CASSPLPGQGDVLLYNQPQHF.